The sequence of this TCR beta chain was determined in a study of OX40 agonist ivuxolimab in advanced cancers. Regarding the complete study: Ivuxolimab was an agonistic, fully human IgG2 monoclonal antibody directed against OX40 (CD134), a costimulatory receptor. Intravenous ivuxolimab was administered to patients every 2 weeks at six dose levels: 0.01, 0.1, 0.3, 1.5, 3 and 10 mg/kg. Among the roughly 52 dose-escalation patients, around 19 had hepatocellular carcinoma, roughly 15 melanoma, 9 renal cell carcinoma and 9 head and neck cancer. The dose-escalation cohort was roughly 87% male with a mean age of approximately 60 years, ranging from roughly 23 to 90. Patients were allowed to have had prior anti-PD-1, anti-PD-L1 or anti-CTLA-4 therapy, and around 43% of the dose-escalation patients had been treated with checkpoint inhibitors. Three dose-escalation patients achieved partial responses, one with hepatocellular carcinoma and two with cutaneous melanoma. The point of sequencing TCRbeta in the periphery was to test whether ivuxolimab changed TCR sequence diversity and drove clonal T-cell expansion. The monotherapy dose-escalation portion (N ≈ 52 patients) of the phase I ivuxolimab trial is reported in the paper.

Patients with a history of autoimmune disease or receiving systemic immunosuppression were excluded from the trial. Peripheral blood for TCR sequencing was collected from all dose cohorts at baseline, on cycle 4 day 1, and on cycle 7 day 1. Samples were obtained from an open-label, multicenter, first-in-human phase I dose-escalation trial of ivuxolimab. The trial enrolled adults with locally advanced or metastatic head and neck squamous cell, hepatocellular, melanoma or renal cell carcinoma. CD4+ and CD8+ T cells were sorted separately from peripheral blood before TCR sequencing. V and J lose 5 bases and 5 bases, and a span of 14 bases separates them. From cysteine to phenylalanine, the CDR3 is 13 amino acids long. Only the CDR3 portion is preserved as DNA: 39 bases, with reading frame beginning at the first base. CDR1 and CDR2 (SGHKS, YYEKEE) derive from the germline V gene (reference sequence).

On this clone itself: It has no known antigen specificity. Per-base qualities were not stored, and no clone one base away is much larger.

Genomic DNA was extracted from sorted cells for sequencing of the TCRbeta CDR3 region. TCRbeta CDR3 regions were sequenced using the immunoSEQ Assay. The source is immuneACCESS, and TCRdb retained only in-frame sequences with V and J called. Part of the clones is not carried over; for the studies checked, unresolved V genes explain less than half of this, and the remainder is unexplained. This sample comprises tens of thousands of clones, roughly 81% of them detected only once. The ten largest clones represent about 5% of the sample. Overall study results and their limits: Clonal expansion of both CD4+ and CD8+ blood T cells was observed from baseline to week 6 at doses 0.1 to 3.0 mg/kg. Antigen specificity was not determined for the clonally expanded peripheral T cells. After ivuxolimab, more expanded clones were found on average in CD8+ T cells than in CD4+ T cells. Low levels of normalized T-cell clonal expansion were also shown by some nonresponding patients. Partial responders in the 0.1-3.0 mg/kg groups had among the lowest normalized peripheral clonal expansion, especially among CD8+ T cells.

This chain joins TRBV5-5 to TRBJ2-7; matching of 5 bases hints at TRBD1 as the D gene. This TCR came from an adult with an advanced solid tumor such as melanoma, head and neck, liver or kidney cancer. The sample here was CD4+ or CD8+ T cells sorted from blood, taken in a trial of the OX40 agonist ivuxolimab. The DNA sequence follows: TGTGCCAGCAGTTGGATAGGGGTTCACGAGCAGTACTTC. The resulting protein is CASSWIGVHEQYF.